Below are 2 T cell receptor beta chains sequenced from a single sample in a study of graft-versus-host responses after intestinal transplantation. Antigens of these TCRs are unknown. Here immunoSEQ multiplex PCR was the method, and the copy in TCRdb shows in-frame clones only, minus some. The table includes over 70,000 clones, around 83% detected once. The material was unstimulated CD8+ T cells sorted from spleen or lymph node cells, obtained before intestinal transplant. The receptor source for this set is a human donor who received an intestinal transplant.

CDR3 DNA sequence: TGCGCCAGCAGCCGGGGGATAGTAGCGGGAGGGCCCGCAGATACGCAGTATTTT. Translated: CASSRGIVAGGPADTQYF. The chain is built from TRBV4-1 and TRBJ2-3; 11 nucleotides align to TRBD2. The CDR3 length is 18 residues. Germline loops: CDR1 MGHRA, CDR2 YSYEKL. The V gene end was trimmed by 4 bases and the J gene end by 4 bases; junction bases not matched to a gene: 13.

This clone was picked up one time. V gene TRBV9 combines with J gene TRBJ1-6; 11 bases map to TRBD1. V was clipped by 0 bases and J by 12 bases; unmatched bases: 5. The CDR3 consists of 15 residues. CDR1 and CDR2 (germline): SGDLS, YYNGEE. The CDR3 region is CASSVAGTGGEPLHF. Written as DNA, the CDR3 is TGTGCCAGCAGCGTAGCTGGGACAGGGGGTGAACCCCTCCACTTT.